Below are 27 T cell receptor beta chains sequenced from a single sample in a study of cytomegalovirus exposure and HLA in healthy donors. The PCR employed 60 Vbeta primers together with 13 Jbeta primers. This table comes from immunoSEQ multiplex PCR, and its TCRdb copy is limited to in-frame clones, with some not included. The sample shows more than 90,000 clones, approximately 71% of them seen only once. Sequenced input: PBMCs. These receptors all stem from a female donor in good health and CMV-seronegative.

The chain combines TRBV11-1 with TRBJ2-1; a weak D match, TRBD1 (5 bases). V lost 0 bases, J lost 9 bases, and 6 bases lay in between. Germline V CDR1 and CDR2: SGHAT, FQDESV (reference sequence). The length of the CDR3 is 12 residues. CDR3 residues: CASSLAGREQFF. CDR3 coding DNA: TGTGCCAGCAGCTTAGCGGGGCGTGAGCAGTTCTTC. The variable domain in full, with the rest retrieved from reference TRBV11-1 and TRBJ2-1, is EAEVAQSPRYKITEKSQAVAFWCDPISGHATLYWYRQILGQGPELLVQFQDESVVDDSQLPKDRFSAERLKGVDSTLKIQPAELGDSAMYLCASSLAGREQFFGPGTRLTVL.

The chain recombines TRBV28 with TRBJ2-3, with D tentatively TRBD2 (6 bases). The CDR3 loop spans 16 amino acids. The germline V gene encodes CDR1 MDHEN and CDR2 SYDVKM. V was pared by 3 bases and J by 2 bases, with 15 bases between. The CDR3 DNA follows: TGTGCCAGCAGTTTCGGGGACTTCCGGTCCACAGATACGCAGTATTTT. As protein: CASSFGDFRSTDTQYF. The full variable domain, its missing parts supplied by reference TRBV28 and TRBJ2-3, is DVKVTQSSRYLVKRTGEKVFLECVQDMDHENMFWYRQDPGLGLRLIYFSYDVKMKEKGDIPEGYSVSREKKERFSLILESASTNQTSMYLCASSFGDFRSTDTQYFGPGTRLTVL.

This chain joins TRBV9 and TRBJ1-3; D may be TRBD1 (5 bases). Germline V CDR1 and CDR2: SGDLS, YYNGEE. This CDR3 spans 15 amino acids. V lost 4 bases and J lost 2, with 13 bases in between. The CDR3 coding sequence is TGTGCCAGCAGCCCCCGGAGGGGCCCTGGAAACACCATATATTTT. Translating gives CASSPRRGPGNTIYF.

The chain carries TRBV15 and TRBJ2-7; perhaps TRBD1 as D (6 bases). V shed 6 bases and J shed 0 bases, with 12 bases lying between them. CDR1 is LNHNV, CDR2 YYDKDF, per germline (reference sequence). This CDR3 contains 14 residues. CDR3 DNA sequence: TGTGCCACCAGTCTAGGGGGTAGCTCCTACGAGCAGTACTTC. It yields the protein CATSLGGSSYEQYF.

The chain joins TRBV7-2 to TRBJ2-5; TRBD1 might be the D (5 bases). The DNA end lines up better with TRBJ2-7; the J call may be wrong. Germline loops: CDR1 SGHTA, CDR2 FQGNSA. This CDR3 spans 16 amino acids. The CDR3 region has the DNA TGTGCCAGCAGCTTATTCCCTGGCAGGGTAGGCTACGAGCAGTACTTC. As protein: CASSLFPGRVGYEQYF.

This chain uses TRBV7-9 with TRBJ2-3; TRBD2 matches at 7 bases. The length of the CDR3 is 16 residues. Germline assignment: CDR1 SEHNR and CDR2 FQNEAQ (reference sequence). Unmatched junction bases numbered 11, after V lost 6 bases and J lost 2 bases. The CDR3 nucleotides are TGTGCCAGCAGGAAGTCCGGGACTAAGGTCACAGATACGCAGTATTTT. Protein: CASRKSGTKVTDTQYF. The variable domain in full, with the rest retrieved from reference TRBV7-9 and TRBJ2-3, is DTGVSQNPRHKITKRGQNVTFRCDPISEHNRLYWYRQTLGQGPEFLTYFQNEAQLEKSRLLSDRFSAERPKGSFSTLEIQRTEQGDSAMYLCASRKSGTKVTDTQYFGPGTRLTVL.

V usage is TRBV30 and J usage is TRBJ1-1; tentative D call: TRBD1 (6 bases). V was shortened by 3 bases and J by 3 bases, with 14 bases between the two germline ends. CDR3 length: 14 residues. CDR1 GTSNPN and CDR2 SVGIG come from the germline V gene (reference sequence). The CDR3 sequence: CAWSPSTGHTEAFF. In nucleotides, the CDR3 is TGTGCCTGGAGCCCGTCGACAGGACACACTGAAGCTTTCTTT.

The chain joins TRBV10-3 to TRBJ2-3, with 9 bases identical to TRBD1. The junction had 11 bases not matched to a gene; V was cut back by 6 bases and J by 4 bases. The CDR3 covers 16 residues. Germline V lookup: CDR1 ENHRY, CDR2 SYGVKD. The CDR3 is CAISVQRTGEADTQYF. The DNA of the CDR3 is TGTGCCATCAGCGTCCAAAGGACAGGGGAGGCAGATACGCAGTATTTT.

CDR3 sequence: CASSLGGREQFF. CDR3 sequence (DNA): TGTGCCAGCAGCTTAGGGGGGCGTGAGCAGTTCTTC. V is TRBV7-9 and J is TRBJ2-1; D is possibly TRBD1 (6 bases). The CDR3 contains 12 residues. CDR1 SEHNR and CDR2 FQNEAQ come from the germline V gene (reference sequence). The V end lost 1 base, the J end lost 9 bases, and 7 bases lay between the germline ends.

The chain carries TRBV11-3 and TRBJ2-1; 12 bases are a match to TRBD1. CDR3 length: 18 amino acids. The germline gives CDR1 SGHNT, CDR2 YENEEA. With V trimmed by 0 bases and J by 6 bases, 9 bases remained unmatched. The CDR3, as DNA: TGTGCCAGCAGCTTAGATCCGAGGGGACAGGGGGCAAGCAATGAGCAGTTCTTC. This codes for CASSLDPRGQGASNEQFF.

This clone was counted once. The chain is built from TRBV5-1 and TRBJ2-1, with a possible D match to TRBD2 (7 bases). Germline lookup yields CDR1 SGHRS and CDR2 YFSETQ. The CDR3 covers 14 residues. Trimming stripped 7 bases from V and 6 bases from J, with 17 bases between. The CDR3 loop is CASGEGGRVNEQFF. The CDR3 DNA is TGCGCCAGCGGTGAGGGGGGGAGGGTCAATGAGCAGTTCTTC.

The rearrangement links TRBV6-5 to TRBJ2-7, with 7 bases lining up with TRBD1. CDR3 length: 15 residues. V shed 6 bases and J 0 bases; nucleotides not matched to a gene: 8. CDR1 MNHEY and CDR2 SVGAGI come from the germline V gene. This chain's CDR3 is CASRTRWDSSYEQYF. The CDR3 nucleotides are TGTGCCAGCAGGACCCGGTGGGACAGCTCCTACGAGCAGTACTTC.

This clone showed up just once. This rearrangement joins TRBV5-1 to TRBJ1-2; a possible D gene is TRBD1 (6 bases). The CDR3 runs to 16 residues. Germline CDR1 reads SGHRS; CDR2 reads YFSETQ. Trimming took 4 bases from V and 0 from J, leaving 16 bases between them. The CDR3 DNA reads as TGCGCCAGCAGCCTCGGGGGGTGGGGGCCTAACTATGGCTACACCTTC. Its translation: CASSLGGWGPNYGYTF.

The J gene is TRBJ2-7, the V gene TRBV6-5, with TRBD1 matching 7 bases. V gave up 5 bases and J gave up 2 bases; unmatched junction bases: 9. This CDR3 is 15 amino acids long. The germline V gene encodes CDR1 MNHEY and CDR2 SVGAGI. Written as DNA, the CDR3 is TGTGCCAGCAGTACGGACAGGTCTAGGGCCTACGAGCAGTACTTC. Amino acid sequence: CASSTDRSRAYEQYF.

This rearrangement joins TRBV7-9 to TRBJ1-6; the D is unclear. The germline V and J ends were trimmed by 4 bases and 8 bases, with 15 bases remaining between them. Germline V CDR1 and CDR2: SEHNR, FQNEAQ (reference sequence). CDR3 length equals 15 residues. The CDR3 protein is CASSSSAGLYSPLHF. Written as DNA, the CDR3 is TGTGCCAGCAGCTCCTCAGCAGGCCTTTATTCACCCCTCCACTTT. Filled out from reference TRBV7-9 and TRBJ1-6, the complete variable domain reads DTGVSQNPRHKITKRGQNVTFRCDPISEHNRLYWYRQTLGQGPEFLTYFQNEAQLEKSRLLSDRFSAERPKGSFSTLEIQRTEQGDSAMYLCASSSSAGLYSPLHFGNGTRLTVT.

The sample holds a few counts of this clone. CDR3 protein: CAWRRTGDQPQHF. Written as DNA, the CDR3 is TGTGCCTGGCGTCGGACAGGGGATCAGCCCCAGCATTTT. The rearrangement links TRBV30 to TRBJ1-5, with 9 bases fitting TRBD1. Germline values: CDR1 GTSNPN, CDR2 SVGIG (reference sequence). The junction had 4 bases not matched to a gene; V was cut back by 5 bases and J by 5 bases. The CDR3 length is 13 residues. Looking up the rest from reference TRBV30 and TRBJ1-5 gives the full variable domain: SQTIHQWPATLVQPVGSPLSLECTVEGTSNPNLYWYRQAAGRGLQLLFYSVGIGQISSEVPQNLSASRPQDRQFILSSKKLLLSDSGFYLCAWRRTGDQPQHFGDGTRLSIL.

CDR3 sequence reads: CASIIQGALHGYTF. The CDR3 coding sequence is TGTGCCAGCATCATCCAGGGGGCGCTACATGGCTACACCTTC. The chain is built from TRBV5-6 and TRBJ1-2; 8 bases match TRBD1. The CDR3 has 14 amino acids. Trimming removed 6 bases from V and 6 bases from J; junction bases left unmatched: 10. The germline CDR1 and CDR2 sequences are SGHDT and YYEEEE.

V gene TRBV5-1 combines with J gene TRBJ2-5; maybe TRBD1 (6 bases). Germline V gives CDR1 SGHRS, CDR2 YFSETQ. The germline V and J ends were trimmed by 3 bases and 2 bases, with 11 bases remaining between them. CDR3 size: 14 residues. The CDR3 nucleotides are TGCGCCAGCAGCTACGGACAGATACAAGAGACCCAGTACTTC. This gives the protein CASSYGQIQETQYF. Looking up the rest from reference TRBV5-1 and TRBJ2-5 gives the full variable domain: KAGVTQTPRYLIKTRGQQVTLSCSPISGHRSVSWYQQTPGQGLQFLFEYFSETQRNKGNFPGRFSGRQFSNSRSEMNVSTLELGDSALYLCASSYGQIQETQYFGPGTRLLVL.

The chain has TRBV9 and TRBJ2-2; 7 nucleotides align to TRBD1. This CDR3 is 13 amino acids long. V was pared by 3 bases and J by 7 bases, with 3 bases of the junction left unmatched. The V gene's germline CDR1 is SGDLS and CDR2 YYNGEE. The chain's CDR3 is CASSDRGIGELFF. CDR3 DNA: TGTGCCAGCAGCGACAGGGGTATCGGGGAGCTGTTTTTT.

The J gene is TRBJ1-5, the V gene TRBV5-1; weak D call: TRBD1 (6 bases). The CDR3 contains 15 residues. In germline, CDR1 is SGHRS, CDR2 YFSETQ. Trimming removed 2 bases from V and 5 bases from J, with 14 bases in between. CDR3 in amino acids: CASSFSGVRDQPQHF. Written as DNA, the CDR3 is TGCGCCAGCAGCTTCTCAGGGGTAAGGGATCAGCCCCAGCATTTT.

This chain uses TRBV4-1 with TRBJ2-3, with TRBD2 matching 7 bases. V shed 1 base and J 2 bases; nucleotides not matched to a gene: 6. Germline V CDR1 and CDR2: MGHRA, YSYEKL. The CDR3 totals 16 residues. CDR3 loop: CASSQGRTSYTDTQYF. The CDR3 DNA follows: TGCGCCAGCAGCCAAGGCCGGACTAGTTACACAGATACGCAGTATTTT.

The CDR3 spells CASSERGGASSGNTIYF. The CDR3 nucleotides read TGTGCCAGCAGTGAACGGGGAGGGGCCTCCTCTGGAAACACCATATATTTT. V and J are TRBV6-1 and TRBJ1-3, with a possible D match to TRBD1 (5 bases). Trimming cost V 2 bases and J 0 bases, with 14 bases left between them. This CDR3 is built from 17 residues. CDR1 MNHNS and CDR2 SASEGT come from the germline V gene.

This chain uses TRBV7-9 with TRBJ1-4; no reliable D call. This CDR3 comprises 16 residues. With 5 bases removed from V and 6 bases from J, the gap between germline ends came to 19 bases. CDR1 and CDR2 from the germline V gene are SEHNR and FQNEAQ (reference sequence). The CDR3 is CASSLREKGEDEKLFF. CDR3 nucleotide sequence: TGTGCCAGCAGCCTTAGGGAGAAGGGCGAGGATGAAAAACTGTTTTTT.

The chain couples TRBV29-1 to TRBJ2-7, with 9 bases that match TRBD1. The V and J ends lost 6 bases and 4 bases, in that order; junction bases with no gene match: 4. Germline CDR1 SQVTM, CDR2 ANQGSEA. This CDR3 is 12 amino acids long. In nucleotides, the CDR3 is TGCAGCGTGGGACAGGGAGAGTACGAGCAGTACTTC. The encoded protein is CSVGQGEYEQYF.

This rearrangement joins TRBV12-5 to TRBJ2-1; no reliable D call. The CDR3 contains 12 residues. The germline V and J ends were trimmed by 4 bases and 6 bases, with 7 bases remaining between them. CDR1 LGHNT and CDR2 FRNRAP come from the germline V gene. This CDR3 reads CASGWATNEQFF. The CDR3 DNA is TGTGCTAGTGGTTGGGCGACCAATGAGCAGTTCTTC.

V is TRBV11-2 and J is TRBJ2-6, with D hard to call. From germline, CDR1 is SGHAT and CDR2 FQNNGV. V lost 6 bases to trimming and J lost 1 base, with 19 bases between them. The CDR3 consists of 18 residues. The CDR3: CASRQLRNSQSGANVLTF. CDR3 DNA: TGTGCCAGCAGACAATTAAGGAACAGTCAGTCTGGGGCCAACGTCCTGACTTTC.

The CDR3 sequence: CASSWEGSRAKNIQYF. The CDR3 coding sequence is TGTGCCAGCAGTTGGGAGGGAAGTAGAGCCAAAAACATTCAGTACTTC. V gene TRBV6-5 combines with J gene TRBJ2-4, with 7 bases lining up with TRBD2. Germline trimming cut 4 bases from V and 0 bases from J; bases unmatched to any gene: 6. Germline values: CDR1 MNHEY, CDR2 SVGAGI. This CDR3 comprises 16 residues.